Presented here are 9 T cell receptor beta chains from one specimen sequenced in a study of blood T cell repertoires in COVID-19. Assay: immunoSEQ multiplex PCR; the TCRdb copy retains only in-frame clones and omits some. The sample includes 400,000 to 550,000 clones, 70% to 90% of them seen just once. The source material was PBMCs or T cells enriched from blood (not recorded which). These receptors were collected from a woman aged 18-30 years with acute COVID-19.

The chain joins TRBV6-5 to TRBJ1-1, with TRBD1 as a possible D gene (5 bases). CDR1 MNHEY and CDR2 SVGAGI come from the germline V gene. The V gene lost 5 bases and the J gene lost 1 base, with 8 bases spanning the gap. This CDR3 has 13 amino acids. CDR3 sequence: CASSRQSNTEAFF. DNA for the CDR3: TGTGCCAGCAGTAGACAGTCGAACACTGAAGCTTTCTTT.

As DNA, the CDR3 is TGTGCCAGTAGCCAAGTTGCCGGGACAGGGGTTAGCTACGAGCAGTACTTC. It yields the protein CASSQVAGTGVSYEQYF. The rearrangement links TRBV19 to TRBJ2-7; TRBD1 aligns across 10 bases. Germline V gives CDR1 LNHDA, CDR2 SQIVND (reference sequence). Germline trimming cut 6 bases from V and 3 bases from J; bases unmatched to any gene: 14. The CDR3 covers 17 residues.

CDR3 nucleotides: TGTGCCAGCAGCCAGGACAGTTACTCTGGAAACACCATATATTTT. Its protein is CASSQDSYSGNTIYF. The chain employs TRBV3-1 (or the pseudogene TRBV3-2) and TRBJ1-3; D is perhaps TRBD1 (6 bases). V lost 3 bases and J 0 bases, leaving 9 bases between the germline ends. The germline gives CDR1 LGHDT, CDR2 YNNKEL (reference sequence). This CDR3 is built from 15 residues.

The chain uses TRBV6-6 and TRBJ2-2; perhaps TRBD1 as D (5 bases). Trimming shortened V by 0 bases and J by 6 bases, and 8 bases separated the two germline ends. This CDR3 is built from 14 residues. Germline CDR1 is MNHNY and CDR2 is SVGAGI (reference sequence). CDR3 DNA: TGTGCCAGCAGTTACTCAGGGGCTTCCGGGGAGCTGTTTTTT. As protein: CASSYSGASGELFF.

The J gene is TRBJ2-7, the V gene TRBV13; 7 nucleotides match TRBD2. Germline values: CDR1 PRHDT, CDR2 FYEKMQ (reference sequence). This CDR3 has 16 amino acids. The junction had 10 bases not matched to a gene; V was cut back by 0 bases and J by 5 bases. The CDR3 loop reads CASSLGGAGSFHEQYF. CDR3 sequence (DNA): TGTGCCAGCAGCTTAGGAGGAGCGGGATCATTCCACGAGCAGTACTTC.

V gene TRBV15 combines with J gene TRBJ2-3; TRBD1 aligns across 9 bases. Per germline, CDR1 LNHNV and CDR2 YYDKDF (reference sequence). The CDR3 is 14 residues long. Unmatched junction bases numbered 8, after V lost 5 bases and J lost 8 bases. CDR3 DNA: TGTGCCACCAGCCTGGGACAGGGAGCTGGTACGCAGTATTTT. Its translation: CATSLGQGAGTQYF.

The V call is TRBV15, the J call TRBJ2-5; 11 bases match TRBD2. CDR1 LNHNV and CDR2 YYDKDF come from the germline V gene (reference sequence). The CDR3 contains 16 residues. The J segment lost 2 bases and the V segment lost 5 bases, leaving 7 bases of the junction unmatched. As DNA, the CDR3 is TGTGCCACCAGCCCTCTACTAGCGGGGGCTCAAGAGACCCAGTACTTC. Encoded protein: CATSPLLAGAQETQYF.

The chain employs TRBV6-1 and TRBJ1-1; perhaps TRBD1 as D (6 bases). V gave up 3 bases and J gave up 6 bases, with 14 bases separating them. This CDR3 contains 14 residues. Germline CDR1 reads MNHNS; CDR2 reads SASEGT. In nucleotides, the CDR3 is TGTGCCAGCAGTGAGGACAGTAGGTTGTCTGAAGCTTTCTTT. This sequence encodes CASSEDSRLSEAFF.

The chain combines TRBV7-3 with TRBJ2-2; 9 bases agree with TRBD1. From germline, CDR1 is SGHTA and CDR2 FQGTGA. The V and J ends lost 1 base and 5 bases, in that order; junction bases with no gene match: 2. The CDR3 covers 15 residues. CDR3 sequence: CASSLNRGRTGELFF. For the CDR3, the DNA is TGTGCCAGCAGCTTAAACAGGGGGCGTACCGGGGAGCTGTTTTTT.